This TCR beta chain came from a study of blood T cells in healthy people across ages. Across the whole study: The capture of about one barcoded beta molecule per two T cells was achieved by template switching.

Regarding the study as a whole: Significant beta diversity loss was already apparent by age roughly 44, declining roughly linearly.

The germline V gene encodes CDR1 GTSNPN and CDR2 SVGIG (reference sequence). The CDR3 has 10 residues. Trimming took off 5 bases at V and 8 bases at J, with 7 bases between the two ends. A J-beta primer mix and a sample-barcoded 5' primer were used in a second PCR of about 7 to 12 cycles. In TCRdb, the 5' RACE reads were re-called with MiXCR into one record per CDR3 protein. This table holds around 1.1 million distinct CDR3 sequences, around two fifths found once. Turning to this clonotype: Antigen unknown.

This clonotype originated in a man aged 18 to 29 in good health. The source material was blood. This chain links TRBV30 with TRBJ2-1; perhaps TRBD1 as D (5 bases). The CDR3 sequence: CAWGAYEQFF. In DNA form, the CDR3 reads TGTGCCTGGGGGGCTTATGAGCAGTTCTTC.